This is a list of T cell receptor beta chains from one sample in a study of blood T cell repertoires in COVID-19. The protocol was immunoSEQ multiplex PCR, while the TCRdb copy is restricted to in-frame clones and leaves out a portion. The table has more than 50,000 clones, 65% to 90% seen once; the top ten hold approximately 20%. The source material was peripheral blood. Receptor source: a human donor in a cohort sampled during active COVID-19. Each CDR3 is given with its conserved first and last residue. The order of the fields is V gene, CDR3 length, J gene, CDR3 protein.

V gene: TRBV29-1; CDR3 length: 14; J gene: TRBJ1-5; CDR3 protein: CSVEDRGRNQPQHF
V gene: TRBV5-1; CDR3 length: 11; J gene: TRBJ1-1; CDR3 protein: CASSEGTEAFF
V gene: TRBV7-9; CDR3 length: 16; J gene: TRBJ2-1; CDR3 protein: CASSLKRGGSYNEQFF
V gene: TRBV11-2; CDR3 length: 16; J gene: TRBJ1-2; CDR3 protein: CASRALGGPIGYGYTF
V gene: TRBV24-1; CDR3 length: 19; J gene: TRBJ2-5; CDR3 protein: CATSEPGLAEPLFQETQYF
V gene: TRBV18; CDR3 length: 14; J gene: TRBJ2-7; CDR3 protein: CASSPRADSYEQYF
V gene: TRBV7-2; CDR3 length: 16; J gene: TRBJ2-3; CDR3 protein: CASSLGVRGGTDTQYF
V gene: TRBV3-1/TRBV3-2; CDR3 length: 16; J gene: TRBJ1-5; CDR3 protein: CASSQDSGQGGQPQHF
V gene: TRBV10-3; CDR3 length: 17; J gene: TRBJ2-5; CDR3 protein: CAISRGGTSGAEETQYF
V gene: TRBV18; CDR3 length: 14; J gene: TRBJ2-7; CDR3 protein: CASSPNAISYEQYF
V gene: TRBV7-9; CDR3 length: 16; J gene: TRBJ1-1; CDR3 protein: CASRSGTGAGNTEAFF
V gene: TRBV11-2; CDR3 length: 11; J gene: TRBJ1-3; CDR3 protein: CASSLLDTIYF